This TCR beta chain is from a study of shared clonotypes between healthy human individuals. Germline assignment: CDR1 MNHEY and CDR2 SVGAGI. The ends were cut back, 0 bases at V and 6 bases at J, with 11 bases in the middle. This CDR3 spans 15 amino acids. At deep level, the assay was performed. Method: immunoSEQ multiplex PCR; TCRdb's copy keeps in-frame clones and lacks some. The data show about 450,000 clones, with 70% to 80% seen just once and roughly 13% held by the top ten. This TCR was sampled from a middle-aged woman in good health. Some clones in this sample may be carry-over from other donors' samples. V gene TRBV6-5 combines with J gene TRBJ2-2, with D possibly matching TRBD2 (5 bases). The sample taken for sequencing was PBMCs. The CDR3: CASSYSRLASGELFF. The CDR3 DNA reads TGTGCCAGCAGTTACTCGAGGTTAGCGTCCGGGGAGCTGTTTTTT.